The 3 T cell receptor beta chains reported below all come from one sample, sequenced in a study of blood T cell repertoires in COVID-19. Produced via immunoSEQ multiplex PCR; TCRdb's table is partial and in-frame only. Among 380,000 or so clones, about 86% were seen once, and the ten largest hold about 7.1%. Source material: peripheral blood. Receptors originate from an older woman with COVID-19, enrolled during active disease.

J is TRBJ2-7 and V is TRBV14, with 11 nucleotides matching TRBD2. Germline-derived CDR1 and CDR2 are SGHDN and FVKESK. Trimming removed 4 bases from V and 3 bases from J; junction bases left unmatched: 8. The CDR3 consists of 16 residues. As DNA, the CDR3 is TGTGCCAGCAGCCGCCCCCCCGGGACTAGCGGCTACGAGCAGTACTTC. As protein: CASSRPPGTSGYEQYF.

V and J are TRBV5-8 and TRBJ2-2, with a weak D call TRBD1 (5 bases). The CDR3 is made up of 15 amino acids. Germline V gene data show CDR1 as SGHTS and CDR2 as YDEGEE. V was clipped by 5 bases and J by 4 bases, with 15 bases between them. CDR3 in DNA: TGTGCCAGCAGTTACCAGGGTTACTCCACCGGGGAGCTGTTTTTT. This translates into CASSYQGYSTGELFF.

The V gene is TRBV24-1, the J gene TRBJ2-5; weak D call: TRBD2 (5 bases). Germline CDR1 KGHDR, CDR2 SFDVKD. With 2 bases removed from V and 1 base from J, the gap between germline ends came to 13 bases. The CDR3 totals 16 residues. CDR3 bases: TGTGCCACCAGTGATTATGCAGGAGGCTCCCAAGAGACCCAGTACTTC. It codes for CATSDYAGGSQETQYF.